This TCR beta chain was identified in a study of blood T cell repertoires in COVID-19. Study-wide background: Collection of acute and convalescent COVID-19 samples took place in the United States, Italy and Spain.

V was cut by 8 bases and J by 8 bases, with 12 bases left in between. This CDR3 region has 11 residues. Germline CDR1 reads SNHLY; CDR2 reads FYNNEI. Method: immunoSEQ multiplex PCR; TCRdb's copy keeps in-frame clones and lacks some. The sample has about 97,000 clones; around 87% are singletons. The chain is built from TRBV2 and TRBJ1-2; D ambiguous. Sample: peripheral blood. The origin of this receptor is a young woman with acute or convalescent COVID-19. CDR3 sequence: CASEQRGGYTF. CDR3 sequence (DNA): TGTGCCAGCGAGCAAAGAGGGGGCTACACCTTC. Complete variable domain (other parts from reference TRBV2 and TRBJ1-2): EPEVTQTPSHQVTQMGQEVILRCVPISNHLYFYWYRQILGQKVEFLVSFYNNEISEKSEIFDDQFSVERPDGSNFTLKIRSTKLEDSAMYFCASEQRGGYTFGSGTRLTVV.